Listed here are 20 T cell receptor beta chains from one sample, sequenced in a study of a mutant IDH1 vaccine in newly diagnosed glioma. Antigens of these TCRs are unknown. The time point here: week 11, during vaccination. The vaccine gave 300 ug of a 20-mer mutant IDH1 peptide subcutaneously per dose. The table came from immunoSEQ multiplex PCR; TCRdb's copy has only in-frame clones and leaves some out. In the table there are around 120,000 clones, about four fifths of which are singletons. Material: PBMCs, obtained from a glioma patient whose treatment included an IDH1 peptide vaccine. These receptors were collected from a man in his forties or fifties with glioma.

The chain links TRBV7-2 to TRBJ1-2, with D perhaps TRBD1 (5 bases). This CDR3 spans 14 amino acids. The germline gives CDR1 SGHTA, CDR2 FQGNSA. Trimming removed 1 base at V and 8 bases at J, with 14 bases between. The CDR3: CASSLEGRVSGYTF. The CDR3, as DNA: TGTGCCAGCAGCTTAGAAGGCAGGGTGAGCGGCTACACCTTC.

The rearrangement uses TRBV11-2 and TRBJ2-7; D remains unclear. This CDR3 has 15 amino acids. The V and J ends lost 0 bases and 7 bases respectively, with 16 bases between them. Germline CDR1 SGHAT, CDR2 FQNNGV. The CDR3 loop reads CASSLDVGSLGEQYF. CDR3 DNA: TGTGCCAGCAGCTTAGATGTGGGGTCCCTCGGGGAGCAGTACTTC.

This chain connects TRBV6-1 to TRBJ1-2, with 7 bases lining up with TRBD1. CDR3 length: 14 amino acids. Looked up from germline, CDR1 is MNHNS and CDR2 is SASEGT. The ends lost 6 bases at V and 8 bases at J; junction bases unmatched: 12. Here the CDR3 reads CASSPGPTGLGYTF. CDR3 DNA: TGTGCCAGCAGCCCGGGGCCGACAGGGCTCGGCTACACCTTC.

V and J are TRBV28 and TRBJ2-7; D is perhaps TRBD1 or TRBD2 (6 bases each). The CDR3 is made up of 15 amino acids. The germline V gene has CDR1 MDHEN and CDR2 SYDVKM. V lost 2 bases and J 8 bases, leaving 19 bases between the germline ends. CDR3 sequence: CASSLRGQGGDKQYF. The CDR3 DNA follows: TGTGCCAGCAGTTTACGAGGACAAGGCGGGGACAAGCAGTACTTC.

As concerns this clone: A junction boundary mismatches the germline segment, possibly from a read error. This rearrangement joins TRBV6-4 to TRBJ2-2, with D unclear. The CDR3 covers 15 residues. The germline CDR1 and CDR2 sequences are MRHNA and SNTAGT. The CDR3 DNA follows: TGTGCCAGCAGTTACTCCCGGATCGATACCGGGGAGCTGTTTTTT. This sequence encodes CASSYSRIDTGELFF.

The chain is built from TRBV6-5 and TRBJ2-7, with 10 bases fitting TRBD1. V shed 10 bases, J shed 7 bases, and the junction held 13 bases outside the gene matches. The CDR3 contains 14 residues. In germline, CDR1 is MNHEY, CDR2 SVGAGI. CDR3 sequence: CATKAGTGVWEQYF. The CDR3 DNA reads as TGTGCCACCAAAGCCGGGACAGGGGTCTGGGAGCAGTACTTC.

The J gene is TRBJ1-5, the V gene TRBV6-5, with D perhaps TRBD1 (5 bases). Germline V gene sequence: CDR1 MNHEY, CDR2 SVGAGI. The CDR3 runs 13 residues. Trimming removed 6 bases at V and 3 bases at J, with 9 bases between. This chain's CDR3 is CASSKGNNQPQHF. The CDR3 coding sequence is TGTGCCAGCAGCAAGGGGAACAATCAGCCCCAGCATTTT.

This clone appeared a few times. The J gene is TRBJ1-1, the V gene TRBV12-2; the listed D gene, TRBD1, was not tested against the DNA. TRBV12-2 is flagged as a pseudogene. The CDR3 has 17 residues. The CDR3 region is CASPSAWDRGGNTEAFF. The CDR3 DNA follows: TGTGCAAGTCCCTCTGCTTGGGACAGGGGAGGGAACACTGAAGCTTTCTTT.

The J gene is TRBJ1-1, the V gene TRBV6-5; D not certain. Trimming shortened V by 0 bases and J by 7 bases, and 12 bases separated the two germline ends. The V gene's germline CDR1 is MNHEY and CDR2 SVGAGI. The CDR3 runs to 14 residues. This chain's CDR3 is CASSYSISGFEAFF. DNA for the CDR3: TGTGCCAGCAGTTACTCGATTTCGGGATTTGAAGCTTTCTTT.

The rearrangement uses TRBV6-1 and TRBJ1-1; no definite D call. CDR3 length: 13 residues. In germline, CDR1 is MNHNS, CDR2 SASEGT. V was trimmed by 3 bases and J by 3 bases, leaving 8 bases between them. Written as DNA, the CDR3 is TGTGCCAGCAGTGACCCCTGGGACACTGAAGCTTTCTTT. Translated, it gives CASSDPWDTEAFF.

The chain has TRBV7-3 and TRBJ2-1, with TRBD2 matching 10 bases. The germline V gene has CDR1 SGHTA and CDR2 FQGTGA. Unmatched junction bases numbered 6, after V lost 5 bases and J lost 8 bases. CDR3 size: 14 residues. The CDR3 nucleotides are TGTGCCAGCAGCCTAGCGGGAGTCATCCATGAGCAGTTCTTC. Its translation: CASSLAGVIHEQFF.

The chain links TRBV4-1 to TRBJ2-1; perhaps TRBD1 as D (5 bases). The V gene lost 3 bases and the J gene lost 3 bases, with 9 bases spanning the gap. Germline V CDR1 and CDR2: MGHRA, YSYEKL. CDR3 length equals 14 residues. CDR3 in amino acids: CASSQGPVYNEQFF. The CDR3 DNA is TGCGCCAGCAGCCAGGGGCCAGTCTACAATGAGCAGTTCTTC.

This sequence joins TRBV4-3 and TRBJ2-5, with 9 bases matching TRBD1. The J call may be incorrect, as the DNA end agrees better with TRBJ2-7. This CDR3 is built from 15 residues. CDR1 and CDR2 (germline): LGHNA, YSLEER. CDR3 coding DNA: TGCGCCAGCAGCCAAAGACAGGGGGTAAGCTACGAGCAGTACTTC. This codes for CASSQRQGVSYEQYF.

This clone has just one count. V gene TRBV7-3 combines with J gene TRBJ2-5; D is possibly TRBD1 or TRBD2 (5 bases each). The CDR3 length is 13 residues. The V and J ends lost 3 bases and 1 base respectively, with 6 bases between them. Germline V gene data show CDR1 as SGHTA and CDR2 as FQGTGA. CDR3 in amino acids: CASSFGGQETQYF. The CDR3, as DNA: TGTGCCAGCAGCTTTGGGGGCCAAGAGACCCAGTACTTC.

The CDR3 is CAIRTDRGMGGNTIYF. The CDR3 DNA follows: TGTGCCATCAGGACCGACAGGGGGATGGGTGGAAACACCATATATTTT. This chain uses TRBV10-3 with TRBJ1-3, with 9 positions matching TRBD1. This CDR3 has 16 amino acids. Germline loops: CDR1 ENHRY, CDR2 SYGVKD. With 6 bases clipped from V and 3 bases from J, the junction kept 9 bases outside the gene matches.

V is TRBV4-2 and J is TRBJ1-3; D uncertain. Germline lookup yields CDR1 LGHNA and CDR2 YNFKEQ. The CDR3 has 16 residues. V lost 4 bases to trimming and J lost 0 bases, with 13 bases between them. The CDR3 region has the DNA TGTGCCAGCAGCCCGCGGCCCAGTTACTCTGGAAACACCATATATTTT. It yields the protein CASSPRPSYSGNTIYF.

The gene calls are TRBV7-8 and TRBJ2-5; TRBD2 agrees at 11 bases. Per germline, CDR1 SGHVS and CDR2 FQNEAQ. The J segment lost 2 bases and the V segment lost 6 bases, leaving 5 bases of the junction unmatched. The CDR3 contains 15 residues. CDR3 nucleotides: TGTGCCAGCAGGCCGGGACTAGCGGCACAAGAGACCCAGTACTTC. This translates into CASRPGLAAQETQYF.

This clone was counted between two and nine times. The V and J genes are TRBV28 and TRBJ1-1; D not certain. This CDR3 region has 15 residues. Germline CDR1 reads MDHEN; CDR2 reads SYDVKM. Trimming shortened V by 6 bases and J by 0 bases, and 14 bases separated the two germline ends. This CDR3 is CASRGGSLLNTEAFF. CDR3 sequence (DNA): TGTGCCAGCAGAGGTGGCAGCCTTTTGAACACTGAAGCTTTCTTT.

This chain links TRBV2 with TRBJ2-3, with 7 positions matching TRBD1. The CDR3 runs 13 residues. V shed 9 bases, J shed 1 base, and the junction held 4 bases outside the gene matches. Looked up from germline, CDR1 is SNHLY and CDR2 is FYNNEI. The CDR3 is CARGGIGTDTQYF. The DNA of the CDR3 is TGTGCCAGAGGGGGCATAGGCACAGATACGCAGTATTTT.

CDR3 region: CASSYSRFRETQYF. Written as DNA, the CDR3 is TGTGCCAGCAGTTACTCGAGGTTTCGGGAGACCCAGTACTTC. This rearrangement joins TRBV6-5 to TRBJ2-5; D ambiguous. V lost 0 bases and J lost 5, with 10 bases in between. Germline CDR1 reads MNHEY; CDR2 reads SVGAGI. This CDR3 spans 14 amino acids.